This T cell receptor beta chain originates from a study of CD8+CD57+ T cells in acquired aplastic anemia. Study findings and constraints: Around 30 sequences, all CD8+ CDR3, were shared between patients and controls.

Genomic DNA provided the template from which TCR beta VDJ and CDR3 profiles were obtained. TCRdb re-derived calls from the reads in MiXCR, one entry per CDR3 protein. The data hold over 150,000 distinct CDR3 sequences, with less than 60% observed a single time. The V gene's germline CDR1 is ENHRY and CDR2 SYGVKD. This CDR3 contains 13 residues. The V end was cut by 4 bases, the J end by 10 bases, with 14 bases between. Individuals selected for sequencing had exhibited CD8+CD57+ cell expansion on flow cytometry. Sampling of blood occurred while the patients had still received no therapy. This clonotype was found many times. Antigen: not known.

V and J are TRBV10-3 and TRBJ2-1; no reliable D call. The clonotype originates from a human donor with aplastic anemia. What was sequenced was sorted CD4+, CD8+, or CD8+CD57+ T cells (not recorded which) from PBMCs. The CDR3 loop reads CAISGSTVGEQFF. The CDR3 nucleotides are TGTGCCATCAGTGGATCGACGGTCGGAGAGCAGTTCTTC.